Each of the 9 T cell receptor beta chains below was sequenced from the same sample in a study of blood T cell repertoires in COVID-19. The data were produced by immunoSEQ multiplex PCR, yet TCRdb's version contains in-frame clones alone and is incomplete. This repertoire shows roughly 90,000 clones, 75% to 85% found once; its top ten account for approximately 10%. The specimen sequenced was peripheral blood. The receptors stem from a woman aged 70-85 years with acute or convalescent COVID-19.

This clone appeared once. V usage is TRBV7-6 and J usage is TRBJ1-1, with TRBD1 identical over 8 bases. With V trimmed by 5 bases and J by 2 bases, 7 bases remained unmatched. Germline V gene sequence: CDR1 SGHVS, CDR2 FNYEAQ. CDR3 length: 15 amino acids. CDR3 region: CASSARTGINTEAFF. The CDR3 nucleotides are TGTGCCAGCAGCGCTAGGACAGGGATAAACACTGAAGCTTTCTTT.

The genes are TRBV5-1 and TRBJ1-1; D perhaps matches TRBD1 (6 bases). The CDR3 covers 14 residues. Germline CDR1 and CDR2: SGHRS and YFSETQ. Deletions cut 5 bases from V and 1 base from J, with 12 bases between. This chain's CDR3 is CASSPQGRNTEAFF. The CDR3 coding sequence is TGCGCCAGCAGTCCACAGGGCCGGAACACTGAAGCTTTCTTT.

V is TRBV19 and J is TRBJ1-2; 7 nucleotides agree with TRBD1. The germline V gene has CDR1 LNHDA and CDR2 SQIVND (reference sequence). This CDR3 region has 14 residues. The ends lost 3 bases at V and 3 bases at J; junction bases unmatched: 4. CDR3 bases: TGTGCCAGTAGTATTGGGACAGACTACTATGGCTACACCTTC. Its translation: CASSIGTDYYGYTF.

This clone was recorded once. V is TRBV4-2 and J is TRBJ1-5; TRBD1 aligns across 7 bases. The CDR3 loop spans 18 amino acids. V shed 4 bases and J 2 bases; nucleotides not matched to a gene: 14. The germline V gene has CDR1 LGHNA and CDR2 YNFKEQ. The CDR3 reads CASSPPGTVGFGNQPQHF. The CDR3 coding sequence is TGTGCCAGCAGCCCACCGGGGACAGTTGGGTTCGGCAATCAGCCCCAGCATTTT.

The chain links TRBV12-3 or TRBV12-4 to TRBJ2-1, with D perhaps matching TRBD2 (6 bases). The CDR3 is made up of 12 amino acids. V was pared by 3 bases and J by 10 bases, with 10 bases between. The CDR3 spells CASSFSGDEQFF. Here the CDR3 DNA reads TGTGCCAGCAGTTTCTCGGGAGACGAGCAGTTCTTC.

The chain combines TRBV19 with TRBJ2-7; 10 bases fit TRBD1. This CDR3 has 16 residues. Trimming removed 3 bases from V and 3 bases from J; junction bases left unmatched: 8. Germline V gene lookup returns CDR1 LNHDA and CDR2 SQIVND (reference sequence). CDR3 DNA: TGTGCCAGTAGTATGATCTTGGGACAGGGGCTCTACGAGCAGTACTTC. The encoded protein is CASSMILGQGLYEQYF.

The V call is TRBV18, the J call TRBJ1-1; D call uncertain. Germline CDR1 is KGHSH and CDR2 is LQKENI. With 6 bases removed from V and 3 bases from J, the gap between germline ends came to 11 bases. The CDR3 contains 13 residues. The DNA for the CDR3 is TGTGCCAGCTCCCCTAGGGAGTACACTGAAGCTTTCTTT. It encodes CASSPREYTEAFF.

This clone appeared once. The rearrangement uses TRBV10-3 and TRBJ2-3; 8 nucleotides line up with TRBD1. With 5 bases clipped from V and 0 bases from J, the junction kept 4 bases outside the gene matches. Germline V gives CDR1 ENHRY, CDR2 SYGVKD. The CDR3 spans 15 residues. The CDR3 DNA follows: TGTGCCATCAGTACACAGGGGGGAAGCACAGATACGCAGTATTTT. As protein: CAISTQGGSTDTQYF.

The chain links TRBV6-1 to TRBJ2-7, with TRBD2 matching over 10 bases. This CDR3 comprises 14 residues. CDR1 MNHNS and CDR2 SASEGT come from the germline V gene. J gave up 7 bases and V 1 base, and 4 bases lay outside the gene matches. This CDR3 is CASSEGVAGGEQYF. CDR3 DNA sequence: TGTGCCAGCAGTGAAGGGGTAGCGGGAGGAGAGCAGTACTTC.